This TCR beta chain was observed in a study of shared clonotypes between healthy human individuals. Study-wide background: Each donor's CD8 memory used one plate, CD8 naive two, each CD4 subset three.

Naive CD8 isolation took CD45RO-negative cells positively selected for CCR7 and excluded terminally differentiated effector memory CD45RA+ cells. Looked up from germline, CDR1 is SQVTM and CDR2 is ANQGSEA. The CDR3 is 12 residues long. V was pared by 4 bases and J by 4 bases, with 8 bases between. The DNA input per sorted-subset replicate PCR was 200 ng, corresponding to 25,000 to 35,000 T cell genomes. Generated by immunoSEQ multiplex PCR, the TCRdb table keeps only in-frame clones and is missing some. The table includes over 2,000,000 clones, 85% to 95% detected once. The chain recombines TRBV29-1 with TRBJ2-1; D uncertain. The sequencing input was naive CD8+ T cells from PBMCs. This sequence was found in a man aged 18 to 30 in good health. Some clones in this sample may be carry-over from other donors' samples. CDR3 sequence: CSVAEDYNEQFF. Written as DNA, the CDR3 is TGCAGCGTTGCGGAAGATTACAATGAGCAGTTCTTC.